The clone carrying this TCR beta chain came up a few times. This study enrolled people aged about 18 to 100 from around 26 US geographic areas. Each participant's cohort was designated according to participant-reported clinical history. Per the original data handling: Nucleated cell counts were estimated from reference gene primer amplification. The protocol was immunoSEQ multiplex PCR, while the TCRdb copy is restricted to in-frame clones and leaves out a portion. The V and J calls and clone size are taken from that table; D and trimming were inferred from the DNA. The sample lists fewer than 350,000 clones; roughly 85% were seen once. These data belong to a study of blood T cell repertoires in COVID-19. Study background: Sources were T cells, B-cell-depleted T cells, or PBMCs; the material itself was cDNA or gDNA.

What was sequenced was PBMCs or T cells enriched from blood (not recorded which). This receptor was obtained from a woman aged 50 to 60 who had recovered from COVID-19.

CDR3 DNA: TGTGCCACCAGTGACTCAGGGAACACTGAAGCTTTCTTT. Translation gives CATSDSGNTEAFF. The chain joins TRBV24-1 to TRBJ1-1, with unresolved D. The CDR3 loop spans 13 amino acids. CDR1 and CDR2 (germline): KGHDR, SFDVKD. The ends were cut back, 4 bases at V and 1 base at J, with 6 bases in the middle.